This paragraph reports one T cell receptor beta chain. This clone's antigen is unknown. One base away there is no much larger clone; base qualities are not given. Using the deep immunoSEQ assay, multiplex PCR amplified TCR CDR3 regions from genomic DNA. Extracted genomic DNA from each cell subset was spread evenly across all wells of several immunoSEQ 96-well plates, with each plate serving as a replicate. For sorted subsets, roughly 200 ng of genomic DNA, equivalent to 30,000 or so T cell genomes, went into each replicate PCR. The purified libraries were quantified using a Qubit 3.0 fluorometer, sized with a Bioanalyzer 2100, and then quantified again using the KAPA Library Quantification kit. Each immunoSEQ 96-well plate was sequenced on its own single-read 150-cycle Illumina NextSeq 550 flow cell. In the source study's methods: Because only junctional sequences without quality scores were contained in the immunoSEQ output, filtering matching that applied to full-length reads could not be performed. Sequences were annotated with PyIR, a Python wrapper for IgBLAST v1.9, using IMGT germline references to assign V/J genes and CDR3. Any read was removed if the V/J assignment was weak (E-value above 1e-6), the CDR3 was missing, or the read contained stop codons, out-of-frame junctions, or ambiguous translated residues. A V3J clonotype was defined by an identical inferred V gene, J gene, and CDR3 amino acid sequence. The percentage overlap between two repertoires was calculated by dividing the number of shared unique clonotypes by the size of the smaller repertoire. RTK rarefaction, the Chao1 estimator, and Recon v2.1 estimates of unobserved clonotypes were used to assess repertoire richness. OLGA was used to compute generation probabilities for all TCRbeta clonotypes that the gDNA method yielded from four donors. TCRdb took this table from immuneACCESS and kept in-frame rearrangements with V and J called. Such tables lack part of the clones; where checked against another copy, unresolved V genes explain under half of the gap, and the rest is unexplained. V and J calls and clone size are given by that table; D and trimming were obtained from the DNA. Recorded for this sample are 1.4 million to 1.5 million clones; about 96% of them occurred a single time. The ten biggest clones cover over 1% of the sample.

This entry is derived from a study of shared clonotypes between healthy human individuals (TCRdb year 2020). At the level of the whole study: The cohort included three men and a couple of women between 18 and 49 years of age. For each donor, CD4 naive and CD4 memory were each given three plates, CD8 naive was given two plates, and CD8 memory was given one plate. To estimate repertoire size and how much clonotypes are shared between individuals, the study performed deep sequencing of blood TCR repertoires from 4 to 6 healthy adults. To increase sequencing depth and limit assay-specific biases, TCR repertoire library preparation and sequencing were carried out by different laboratories using diverse techniques. Each donor's leukapheresis produced roughly between roughly 0.9 and 8.9 billion PBMCs.

Overall study outcomes, separate from this receptor: Sampling was limited to blood, and TCR repertoires in tissue likely differ from TCR repertoires in blood. Pairwise subsampling indicated that sequencing depth was expected to affect the degree of clonotype sharing among donors. Sharing across four donors was observed for 4.5% to 6.5% of naive CD4, under 4% of naive CD8, 2% to 2.5% of memory CD4, and roughly 0.4% of memory CD8 clonotypes. Rarefaction of sorted-subset datasets indicated incomplete sequencing despite the large sequencing depth. Naive subsets generally had larger estimated clonotype richness than memory subsets did. Compared with non-shared clonotypes, clonotypes shared by all four sorted-subset donors had higher generation probabilities. The genetic and exposure-history diversity represented was limited by the small number of donors.

Healthy HIV-negative adults with no recently reported acute infections or vaccinations were included as donors. All donors were Caucasian adults living in Nashville, Tennessee, USA. CD4+ T cells were enriched by magnetic negative selection, after which naive cells were positively selected on CD45RA and the negative fraction was taken as the memory subset. Blood was obtained by leukapheresis, after which PBMCs were separated by Ficoll-Histopaque density gradient centrifugation and cryopreserved in liquid nitrogen vapor phase. Analytical flow cytometry was used to check the purity and quantity of each magnetically sorted T cell population. Genomic DNA was isolated from each sorted fraction and quantified by UV absorbance on a Nanodrop 2000c. From V the trimming removes 1 base and from J it removes 2 bases, while the gene matches leave 4 bases of the junction unaccounted for. The CDR3 starts with the cysteine, ends with the phenylalanine, and has 15 residues. The kept DNA is CDR3 alone, 45 bases in frame from the first base. The germline V gene (reference sequence) specifies SEHNR as CDR1 and FQNEAQ as CDR2.

The source material was naive CD4+ T cells sorted from blood. Sample cell subset or site, as interpreted from the label and publication: CD45RA+ positively selected. The rearranged segments are TRBV7-9 and TRBJ2-7; 8 middle bases align to TRBD2. The sequence was obtained from a man younger than 45 in good health. For the CDR3, the sequence is CASSLDGRAPYEQYF. The nucleotide sequence reads as follows: TGTGCCAGCAGCTTAGACGGGAGGGCCCCCTACGAGCAGTACTTC.